This T cell receptor (beta chain) was captured in a study of shared clonotypes between healthy human individuals. Only in-frame clones appear in the TCRdb table, and some are missing; sequencing was by immunoSEQ multiplex PCR. In the table there are 2 million to 2.5 million clones, approximately 95% of which are singletons. Germline-derived CDR1 and CDR2 are GTSNPN and SVGIG (reference sequence). The CDR3 runs to 15 residues. This TCR derives from a man aged 18-30 years in good health. Some clones in this sample may be carry-over from other donors' samples. The sample taken for sequencing was naive CD4+ T cells from PBMCs. Subset given: CD45RA+ positively selected. This chain links TRBV30 with TRBJ2-5; TRBD1 might be the D (5 bases). The better agreement between TRBJ2-7 and the DNA end casts doubt on the J call. Here the CDR3 reads CAWSRDSFRTYEQYF. The DNA for the CDR3 is TGTGCCTGGAGCCGCGACAGCTTCCGTACCTACGAGCAGTACTTC.